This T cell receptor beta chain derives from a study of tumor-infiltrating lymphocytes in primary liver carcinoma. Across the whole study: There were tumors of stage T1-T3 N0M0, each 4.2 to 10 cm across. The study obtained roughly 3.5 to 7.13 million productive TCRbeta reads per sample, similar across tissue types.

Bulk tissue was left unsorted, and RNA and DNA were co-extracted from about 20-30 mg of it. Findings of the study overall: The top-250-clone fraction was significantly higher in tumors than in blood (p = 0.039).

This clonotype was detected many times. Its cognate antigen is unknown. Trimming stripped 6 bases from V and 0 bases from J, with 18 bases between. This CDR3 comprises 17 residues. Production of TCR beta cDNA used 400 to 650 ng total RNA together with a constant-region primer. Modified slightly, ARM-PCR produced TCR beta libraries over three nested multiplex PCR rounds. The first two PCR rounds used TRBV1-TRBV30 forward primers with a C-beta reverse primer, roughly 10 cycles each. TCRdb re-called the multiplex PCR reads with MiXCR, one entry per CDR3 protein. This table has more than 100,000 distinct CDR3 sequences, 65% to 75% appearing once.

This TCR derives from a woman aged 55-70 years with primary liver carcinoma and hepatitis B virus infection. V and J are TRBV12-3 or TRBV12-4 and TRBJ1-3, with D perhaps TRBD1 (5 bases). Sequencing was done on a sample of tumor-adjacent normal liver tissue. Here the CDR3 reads CASRHRQYSGSGNTIYF. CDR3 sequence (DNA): TGTGCCAGCAGACACCGACAGTATTCAGGCTCTGGAAACACCATATATTTT.